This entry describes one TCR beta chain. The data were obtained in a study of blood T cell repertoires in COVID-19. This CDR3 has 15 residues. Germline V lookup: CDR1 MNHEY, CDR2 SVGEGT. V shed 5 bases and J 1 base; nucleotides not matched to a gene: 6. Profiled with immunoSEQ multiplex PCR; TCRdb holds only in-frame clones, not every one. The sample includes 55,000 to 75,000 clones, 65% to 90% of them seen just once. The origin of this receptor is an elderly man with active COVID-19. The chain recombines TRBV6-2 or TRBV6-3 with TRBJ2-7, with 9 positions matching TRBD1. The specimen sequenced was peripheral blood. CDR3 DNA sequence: TGTGCCAGCAGTCGCGCCGGGACAGGGTCCTACGAGCAGTACTTC. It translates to CASSRAGTGSYEQYF.